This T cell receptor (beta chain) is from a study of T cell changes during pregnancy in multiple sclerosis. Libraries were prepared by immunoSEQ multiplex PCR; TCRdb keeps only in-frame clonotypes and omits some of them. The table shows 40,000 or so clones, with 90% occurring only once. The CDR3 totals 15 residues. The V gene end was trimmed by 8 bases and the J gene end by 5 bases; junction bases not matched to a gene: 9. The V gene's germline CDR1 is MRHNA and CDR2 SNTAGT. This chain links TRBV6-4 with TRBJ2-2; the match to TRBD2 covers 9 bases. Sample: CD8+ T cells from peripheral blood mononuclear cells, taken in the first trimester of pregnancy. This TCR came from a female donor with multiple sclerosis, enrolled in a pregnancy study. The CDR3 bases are TGTGCCAGCGGAGGATCTAGCGGGGATACCGGGGAGCTGTTTTTT. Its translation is CASGGSSGDTGELFF.